This entry lists 26 T cell receptor beta chains sequenced from one sample in a study of early T cells in non-severe SARS-CoV-2 infection. Each CDR3 protein is one row after TCRdb ran MiXCR on the 5' RACE reads. The data hold 40,000 to 50,000 distinct CDR3 sequences, with around a tenth observed a single time. Sequencing was done on a sample of whole blood. These receptors all stem from an adult who was a healthcare worker with PCR-confirmed SARS-CoV-2 infection or an uninfected control (not recorded which).

This clonotype has a count of ten or more. The chain is built from TRBV7-3 and TRBJ2-2; D is undetermined. This CDR3 comprises 11 residues. Germline values: CDR1 SGHTA, CDR2 FQGTGA. Trimming removed 0 bases at V and 7 bases at J, with 0 bases between. The CDR3 nucleotides are TGTGCCAGCAGCTTAACCGGGGAGCTGTTTTTT. Protein sequence: CASSLTGELFF.

This chain links TRBV15 with TRBJ1-2; a weak D match, TRBD1 (6 bases). The CDR3 extends over 17 amino acids. Germline V gene data show CDR1 as LNHNV and CDR2 as YYDKDF (reference sequence). V dropped 0 bases and J dropped 0 bases, with 14 bases sitting between them. CDR3 region: CATSRDLTGRANYGYTF. In nucleotides, the CDR3 is TGTGCCACCAGCAGAGATTTGACAGGAAGAGCTAACTATGGCTACACCTTC.

The chain joins TRBV7-2 to TRBJ2-2; 9 nucleotides match TRBD1. V shed 5 bases and J 4 bases; nucleotides not matched to a gene: 11. Germline loops: CDR1 SGHTA, CDR2 FQGNSA. The CDR3 sequence is 17 residues long. The CDR3 loop is CASSPGRQGVATGELFF. In DNA form, the CDR3 reads TGTGCCAGCAGCCCCGGACGACAGGGGGTAGCCACCGGGGAGCTGTTTTTT.

In regard to this clonotype: One base away lies a much larger clone, so this may be a sequencing read error. Lacking the conserved final phenylalanine or tryptophan, this CDR3 likely reflects a read error. The CDR3 spells CASSRTGGWDTEAFS. The CDR3 DNA reads as TGTGCCAGCAGCCGGACAGGGGGCTGGGACACTGAAGCTTTCTCT. The chain employs TRBV7-3 and TRBJ1-1; TRBD1 aligns across 11 bases. Germline trimming cut 5 bases from V and 3 bases from J; bases unmatched to any gene: 5. This CDR3 contains 15 residues. The germline V gene encodes CDR1 SGHTA and CDR2 FQGTGA.

V is TRBV28 and J is TRBJ1-1; D may be TRBD1 (5 bases). The CDR3 totals 14 residues. Germline CDR1 reads MDHEN; CDR2 reads SYDVKM. V was shortened by 6 bases and J by 1 base, with 12 bases between the two germline ends. The CDR3 nucleotides read TGTGCCAGCAGCCCGGGACGGACGAACACTGAAGCTTTCTTT. It translates to CASSPGRTNTEAFF. The entire variable domain, with the rest obtained from reference TRBV28 and TRBJ1-1, is as follows: DVKVTQSSRYLVKRTGEKVFLECVQDMDHENMFWYRQDPGLGLRLIYFSYDVKMKEKGDIPEGYSVSREKKERFSLILESASTNQTSMYLCASSPGRTNTEAFFGQGTRLTVV.

This clonotype has a handful of counts. This chain uses TRBV28 with TRBJ2-7; the D gene is possibly TRBD2 (6 bases). V was shortened by 7 bases and J by 0 bases, with 7 bases between the two germline ends. CDR3 length equals 12 residues. The germline gives CDR1 MDHEN, CDR2 SYDVKM. In DNA form, the CDR3 reads TGTGCCAGCATCGGGAGCTCCTACGAGCAGTACTTC. It codes for CASIGSSYEQYF.

Ten or more counts support this clonotype. V gene TRBV5-6 combines with J gene TRBJ1-3; D gene ambiguous. This CDR3 is 14 amino acids long. V lost 3 bases and J lost 2, with 9 bases in between. Germline V gene lookup returns CDR1 SGHDT and CDR2 YYEEEE. The CDR3 loop reads CASSSASTGNTIYF. In nucleotides, the CDR3 is TGTGCCAGCAGCTCAGCATCGACTGGAAACACCATATATTTT.

In this sample, this clonotype turned up many times. The V and J genes are TRBV20-1 and TRBJ2-7; 14 nucleotides agree with TRBD2. V lost 6 bases and J lost 7; bases outside the gene matches: 11. Germline CDR1 is DFQATT and CDR2 is SNEGSKA (reference sequence). This CDR3 has 15 residues. Written as DNA, the CDR3 is TGCAGTGCCGAGGGGACTAGCGGGAGTCGGGAGGAGCAGTACTTC. It yields the protein CSAEGTSGSREEQYF.

The genes are TRBV9 and TRBJ2-2; D call uncertain. The CDR3 sequence is 12 residues long. V was cut by 5 bases and J by 5 bases, with 7 bases left in between. Germline CDR1 is SGDLS and CDR2 is YYNGEE. The chain's CDR3 is CASSRATGELFF. DNA of the CDR3: TGTGCCAGCAGTCGAGCTACCGGGGAGCTGTTTTTT.

The chain recombines TRBV3-1 with TRBJ2-2; D is unclear. Trimming took 4 bases from V and 2 from J, leaving 2 bases between them. The CDR3 contains 12 residues. CDR1 is LGHDT and CDR2 is YNNKEL in the germline V gene (reference sequence). CDR3: CASSPNTGELFF. The CDR3 DNA reads TGTGCCAGCAGCCCCAACACCGGGGAGCTGTTTTTT.

This clonotype was seen a few times. The gene calls are TRBV29-1 and TRBJ2-3; D gene unclear. V gave up 7 bases and J gave up 2 bases, with 10 bases separating them. Germline V gene lookup returns CDR1 SQVTM and CDR2 ANQGSEA. This CDR3 has 12 amino acids. CDR3 region: CSAHHITDTQYF. CDR3 DNA: TGCAGCGCCCATCACATCACAGATACGCAGTATTTT.

The rearrangement uses TRBV19 and TRBJ2-1, with 9 bases identical to TRBD2. V trimming: 5 bases; J trimming: 0 bases; junction bases outside the gene matches: 5. Germline V gene sequence: CDR1 LNHDA, CDR2 SQIVND (reference sequence). The CDR3 has 16 amino acids. CDR3 bases: TGTGCCAGTAGTGTCCGACTAGCGGCCTCCTACAATGAGCAGTTCTTC. Translation: CASSVRLAASYNEQFF.

This clonotype was recorded many times. This chain uses TRBV6-5 with TRBJ1-2; D unclear. Germline lookup yields CDR1 MNHEY and CDR2 SVGAGI. This CDR3 spans 13 amino acids. V was clipped by 6 bases and J by 8 bases, with 16 bases between them. This CDR3 reads CASSLNGQQGYTF. In nucleotides, the CDR3 is TGTGCCAGCAGCCTCAACGGCCAGCAGGGCTACACCTTC.

The gene calls are TRBV28 and TRBJ1-6; D remains ambiguous. The CDR3 spans 13 residues. CDR1 MDHEN and CDR2 SYDVKM come from the germline V gene. The CDR3 loop is CVDSPAHNSPLHF. CDR3 DNA: TGTGTCGACTCCCCGGCCCATAATTCACCCCTCCACTTT.

The chain employs TRBV5-1 and TRBJ2-2; D remains ambiguous. The germline CDR1 and CDR2 sequences are SGHRS and YFSETQ. The CDR3 has 14 residues. V was clipped by 4 bases and J by 0 bases, with 7 bases between them. The CDR3 sequence is CASSPTPNTGELFF. The CDR3 DNA reads as TGCGCCAGCAGCCCCACCCCGAACACCGGGGAGCTGTTTTTT.

This clonotype was detected ten times or more. The rearrangement uses TRBV6-2 or TRBV6-3 and TRBJ2-1; 13 nucleotides align to TRBD2. V was clipped by 9 bases and J by 8 bases; unmatched bases: 7. CDR3 size: 14 residues. Per the germline V gene, CDR1 is MNHEY and CDR2 is SVGEGT. The chain's CDR3 is CASKLAGGKDEQFF. The CDR3 DNA sequence: TGTGCCAGTAAACTAGCGGGAGGGAAGGATGAGCAGTTCTTC.

The sample holds many counts of this clonotype. This sequence joins TRBV6-2 or TRBV6-3 and TRBJ2-7; 8 bases line up with TRBD2. Germline-derived CDR1 and CDR2 are MNHEY and SVGEGT. The CDR3 extends over 16 amino acids. Trimming at V came to 6 bases and at J to 3 bases, leaving 13 bases not matched to a gene. For the CDR3, the DNA is TGTGCCAGCAGCCCTTCCCGGGAGGGACCGAACTACGAGCAGTACTTC. Translating gives CASSPSREGPNYEQYF.

This clonotype was observed many times. The chain recombines TRBV2 with TRBJ2-5; tentative D call: TRBD1 (7 bases). This CDR3 is built from 13 residues. Trimming took off 11 bases at V and 3 bases at J, with 16 bases between the two ends. Per the germline V gene, CDR1 is SNHLY and CDR2 is FYNNEI. CDR3 sequence: CASGFRGEETQYF. DNA of the CDR3: TGTGCCTCAGGTTTCAGGGGGGAAGAGACCCAGTACTTC.

This clonotype was detected ten times or more. The chain is built from TRBV6-2 or TRBV6-3 and TRBJ2-1; D gene uncertain. Germline-derived CDR1 and CDR2 are MNHEY and SVGEGT. CDR3 length equals 14 residues. V was cut by 7 bases and J by 2 bases, with 12 bases left in between. The CDR3 sequence: CASKVTPAYNEQFF. Here the CDR3 DNA reads TGTGCCAGCAAGGTCACCCCGGCCTACAATGAGCAGTTCTTC.

This clonotype was recorded many times. The V and J genes are TRBV2 and TRBJ1-3; 8 bases line up with TRBD1. The trim removed 10 bases at V and 4 bases at J, leaving 6 bases unmatched. The CDR3 covers 13 residues. Per the germline V gene, CDR1 is SNHLY and CDR2 is FYNNEI. CDR3 DNA: TGTGCCACCCTACAGGGGGACGGAAACACCATATATTTT. Protein: CATLQGDGNTIYF.

There are a few counts of this clonotype. The genes are TRBV29-1 and TRBJ1-1; 7 bases align to TRBD1. J gave up 3 bases and V 5 bases, and 6 bases lay outside the gene matches. Germline V gene data show CDR1 as SQVTM and CDR2 as ANQGSEA. There are 13 residues in the CDR3. CDR3 in DNA: TGCAGCGTTATGGGACAGAAGGACACTGAAGCTTTCTTT. It specifies CSVMGQKDTEAFF.

V and J are TRBV29-1 and TRBJ1-2, with a possible D match to TRBD1 (6 bases). V lost 6 bases, J lost 4 bases, and 12 bases lay in between. CDR3 size: 12 residues. CDR1 and CDR2 (germline): SQVTM, ANQGSEA. CDR3 coding DNA: TGCAGCGTACGGACAGCCGGCTATGGCTACACCTTC. Translating gives CSVRTAGYGYTF.

The chain links TRBV20-1 to TRBJ2-3; TRBD2 matches at 9 bases. The CDR3 consists of 14 residues. Germline V lookup: CDR1 DFQATT, CDR2 SNEGSKA (reference sequence). Losses at the gene ends were 5 bases for V and 5 bases for J; bases not matched to a gene: 8. CDR3 DNA sequence: TGCAGTGCTGCTCCGGGACTAGCAGGAGATACGCAGTATTTT. This sequence encodes CSAAPGLAGDTQYF.

This chain joins TRBV12-3 or TRBV12-4 and TRBJ2-3; 8 bases agree with TRBD1. V gave up 3 bases and J gave up 7 bases; unmatched junction bases: 6. The CDR3 runs to 14 residues. CDR3 sequence (DNA): TGTGCCAGCAGTTTGCAGGGGGCCAGGAATACGCAGTATTTT. Amino acid sequence: CASSLQGARNTQYF.

This clonotype was seen a handful of times. The chain combines TRBV7-9 with TRBJ2-1, with a weak D call TRBD2 (5 bases). Trimming stripped 4 bases from V and 8 bases from J, with 15 bases between. The CDR3 extends over 14 amino acids. Germline V gene lookup returns CDR1 SEHNR and CDR2 FQNEAQ (reference sequence). The CDR3 reads CASSWLRVAHEQFF. CDR3 nucleotide sequence: TGTGCCAGCAGCTGGCTGCGGGTTGCCCATGAGCAGTTCTTC.

This clonotype has a handful of counts. J is TRBJ2-5 and V is TRBV28, with 8 bases aligning to TRBD2. The CDR3 is made up of 17 amino acids. With V trimmed by 3 bases and J by 5 bases, 14 bases remained unmatched. Germline CDR1 MDHEN, CDR2 SYDVKM. CDR3 residues: CASSLTRLAYEMETQYF. The DNA of the CDR3 is TGTGCCAGCAGTTTGACCCGACTAGCGTACGAAATGGAGACCCAGTACTTC.